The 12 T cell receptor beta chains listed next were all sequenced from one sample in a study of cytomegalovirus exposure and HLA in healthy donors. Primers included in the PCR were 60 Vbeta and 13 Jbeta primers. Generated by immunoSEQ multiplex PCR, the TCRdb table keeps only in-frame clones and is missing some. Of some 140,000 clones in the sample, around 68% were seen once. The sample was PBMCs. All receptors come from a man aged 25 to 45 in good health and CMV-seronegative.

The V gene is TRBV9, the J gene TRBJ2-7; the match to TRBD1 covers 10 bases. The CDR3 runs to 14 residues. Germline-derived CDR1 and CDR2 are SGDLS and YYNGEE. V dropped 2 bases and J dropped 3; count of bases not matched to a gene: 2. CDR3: CASSVGTGDYEQYF. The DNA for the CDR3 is TGTGCCAGCAGCGTCGGGACAGGGGACTACGAGCAGTACTTC.

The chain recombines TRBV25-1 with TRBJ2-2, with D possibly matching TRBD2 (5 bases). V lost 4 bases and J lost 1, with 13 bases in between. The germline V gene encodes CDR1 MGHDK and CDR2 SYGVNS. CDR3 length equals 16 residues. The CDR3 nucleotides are TGTGCCAGCAGTGGGCTCGGGGAAAAGAACACCGGGGAGCTGTTTTTT. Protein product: CASSGLGEKNTGELFF.

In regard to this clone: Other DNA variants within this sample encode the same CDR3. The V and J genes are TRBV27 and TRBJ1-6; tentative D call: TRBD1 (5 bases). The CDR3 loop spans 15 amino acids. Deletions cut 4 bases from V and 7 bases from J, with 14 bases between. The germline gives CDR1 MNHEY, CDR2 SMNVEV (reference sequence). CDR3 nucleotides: TGTGCCAGCAGTTCAACAGGAATATTAAATTCACCCCTCCACTTT. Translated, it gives CASSSTGILNSPLHF.

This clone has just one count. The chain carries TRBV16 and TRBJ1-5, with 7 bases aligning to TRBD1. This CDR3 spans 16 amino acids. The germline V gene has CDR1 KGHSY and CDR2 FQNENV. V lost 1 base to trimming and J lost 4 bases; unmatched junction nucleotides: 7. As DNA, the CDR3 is TGTGCCAGCAGCCAATTGGGACAGAATGTAAATCAGCCCCAGCATTTT. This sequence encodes CASSQLGQNVNQPQHF.

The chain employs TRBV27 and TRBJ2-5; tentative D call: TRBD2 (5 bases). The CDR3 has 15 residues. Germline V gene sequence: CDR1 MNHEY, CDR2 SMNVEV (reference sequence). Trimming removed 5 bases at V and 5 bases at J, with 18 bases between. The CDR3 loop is CASSLTPGRWETQYF. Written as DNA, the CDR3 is TGTGCCAGCAGTCTAACCCCGGGAAGGTGGGAGACCCAGTACTTC.

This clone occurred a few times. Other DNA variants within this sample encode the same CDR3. Here the CDR3 reads CASSLGHGGETQYF. CDR3 DNA sequence: TGTGCCAGCAGCTTAGGCCATGGCGGGGAGACCCAGTACTTC. The chain has TRBV5-4 and TRBJ2-5; D perhaps matches TRBD2 (5 bases). The V gene lost 2 bases and the J gene lost 5 bases, with 13 bases spanning the gap. The CDR3 sequence is 14 residues long. The V gene's germline CDR1 is SGHNT and CDR2 YYREEE (reference sequence).

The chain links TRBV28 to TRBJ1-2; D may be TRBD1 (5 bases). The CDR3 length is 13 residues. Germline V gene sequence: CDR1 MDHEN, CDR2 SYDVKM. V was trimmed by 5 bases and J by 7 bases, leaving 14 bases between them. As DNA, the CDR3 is TGTGCCAGCAGTCCAGGGAGGCGCTCTGGCTACACCTTC. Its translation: CASSPGRRSGYTF.

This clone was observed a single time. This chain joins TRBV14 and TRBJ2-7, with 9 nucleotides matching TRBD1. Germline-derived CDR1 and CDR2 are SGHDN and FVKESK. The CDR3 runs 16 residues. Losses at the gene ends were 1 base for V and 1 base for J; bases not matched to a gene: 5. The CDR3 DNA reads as TGTGCCAGCAGCCAAGCCAGGGGGACAGGGTCCTACGAGCAGTACTTC. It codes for CASSQARGTGSYEQYF.

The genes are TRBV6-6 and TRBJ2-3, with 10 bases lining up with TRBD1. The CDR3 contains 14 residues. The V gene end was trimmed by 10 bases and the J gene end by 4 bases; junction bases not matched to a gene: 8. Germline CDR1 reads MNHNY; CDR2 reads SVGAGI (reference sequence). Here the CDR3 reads CAISWTGGADTQYF. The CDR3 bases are TGTGCCATTTCCTGGACAGGGGGAGCAGATACGCAGTATTTT.

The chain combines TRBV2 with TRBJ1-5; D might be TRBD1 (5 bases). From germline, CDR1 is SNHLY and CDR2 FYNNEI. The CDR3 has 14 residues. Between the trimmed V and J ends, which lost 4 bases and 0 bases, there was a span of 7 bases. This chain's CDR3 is CASSATDSNQPQHF. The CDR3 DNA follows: TGTGCCAGCAGTGCGACAGATAGCAATCAGCCCCAGCATTTT. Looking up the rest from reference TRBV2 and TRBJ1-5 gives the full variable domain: EPEVTQTPSHQVTQMGQEVILRCVPISNHLYFYWYRQILGQKVEFLVSFYNNEISEKSEIFDDQFSVERPDGSNFTLKIRSTKLEDSAMYFCASSATDSNQPQHFGDGTRLSIL.

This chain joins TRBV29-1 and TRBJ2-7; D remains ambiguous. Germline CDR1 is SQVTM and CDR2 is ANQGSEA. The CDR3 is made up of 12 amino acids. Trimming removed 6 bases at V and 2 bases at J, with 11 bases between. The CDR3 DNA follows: TGCAGCGTCTCCGGAGCCACCTACGAGCAGTACTTC. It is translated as CSVSGATYEQYF.

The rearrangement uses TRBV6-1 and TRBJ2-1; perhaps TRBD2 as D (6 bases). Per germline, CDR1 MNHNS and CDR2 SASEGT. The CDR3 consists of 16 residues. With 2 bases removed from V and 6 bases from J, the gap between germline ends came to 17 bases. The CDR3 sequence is CASSEWEAVGRNEQFF. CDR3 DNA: TGTGCCAGCAGTGAATGGGAGGCGGTGGGGCGCAATGAGCAGTTCTTC.